This T cell receptor (beta chain) was recovered during a study of graft-versus-host responses after intestinal transplantation. Turning to the study itself: Each of the recipients got a multivisceral, liver-intestinal, or isolated intestinal transplant. Notes on the study in general: Recipient marrow held GvH clones, some first seen in ileum or blood.

Only in-frame clones appear in the TCRdb table, and some are missing; sequencing was by immunoSEQ multiplex PCR. The data show roughly 90,000 clones, approximately 90% seen once. This CDR3 contains 15 residues. Germline V gene data show CDR1 as MNHEY and CDR2 as SVGAGI. V lost 0 bases and J 4 bases, leaving 12 bases between the germline ends. In regard to this clone: The target antigen is unknown.

This rearrangement joins TRBV6-5 to TRBJ1-2; tentatively, D is TRBD1 (5 bases). This specimen consisted of unstimulated CD4+ T cells sorted from spleen or lymph node cells, obtained before transplant. This TCR came from a human donor who was the organ donor for an intestinal transplant. The CDR3 nucleotides are TGTGCCAGCAGTTACTCGAAAGGTGGGGCCTATGGCTACACCTTC. This sequence encodes CASSYSKGGAYGYTF.